This T cell receptor beta chain originates from a study of neoadjuvant nivolumab and ipilimumab in lung cancer. Study-level results: Pretherapy blood TCR richness correlated positively with resected tumor richness. From pretherapy to surgery, tumor richness and clonality rose with dual therapy. TCR sequencing covered a small number of samples. Only a single major-pathologic-response sample was available for clonality analysis.

A remark on this clone: What it recognizes is unknown.

With 5 bases clipped from V and 5 bases from J, the junction kept 5 bases outside the gene matches. Germline assignment: CDR1 SNHLY and CDR2 FYNNEI. This CDR3 region has 14 residues. The data were produced by immunoSEQ multiplex PCR, yet TCRdb's version contains in-frame clones alone and is incomplete. The top ten hold 2.1% of the sample, which has about 18,000 clones, 75% to 90% seen once. Source: peripheral blood, taken before neoadjuvant nivolumab, alone or with ipilimumab. The chain uses TRBV2 and TRBJ2-2; 7 bases align to TRBD1. The TCR sequence derives from an adult with non-small cell lung cancer. In DNA form, the CDR3 reads TGTGCCAGCAGTTGGGACAGAGGGACCGGGGAGCTGTTTTTT. As protein: CASSWDRGTGELFF. Looking up the rest from reference TRBV2 and TRBJ2-2 gives the full variable domain: EPEVTQTPSHQVTQMGQEVILRCVPISNHLYFYWYRQILGQKVEFLVSFYNNEISEKSEIFDDQFSVERPDGSNFTLKIRSTKLEDSAMYFCASSWDRGTGELFFGEGSRLTVL.